This TCR beta chain was observed in a study of Ad26.COV2.S vaccination and SARS-CoV-2 variants. Germline assignment: CDR1 SGHTA and CDR2 FQGNSA. This CDR3 is built from 15 residues. Note on this clone: The junction departs from germline at one end; a sequencing error may be responsible.

The method was immunoSEQ multiplex PCR; TCRdb's version includes in-frame clones alone and lacks a portion of them. Of 410,000 or so clones in the sample, about 93% are singletons; the top ten hold roughly an eighth. Indicated treatment: 19 received Ad26.COV2.S at low or high dose, single or two shots; about 5 received placebo; per-sample allocation not given. Sample collection was performed on day 63 after the first vaccine or placebo injection. The source was peripheral blood, collected in a trial of Ad26.COV2.S vaccine versus placebo. The receptor's source is a person aged 18 to 59 who received the Ad26.COV2.S COVID-19 vaccine or a placebo. This sequence joins TRBV7-2 and TRBJ2-1; D gene unclear. The CDR3 reads CASSLNPLSAALPVF. In DNA form, the CDR3 reads TGTGCCAGCAGCTTAAACCCTCTATCGGCGGCTCTCCCGGTCTTC.